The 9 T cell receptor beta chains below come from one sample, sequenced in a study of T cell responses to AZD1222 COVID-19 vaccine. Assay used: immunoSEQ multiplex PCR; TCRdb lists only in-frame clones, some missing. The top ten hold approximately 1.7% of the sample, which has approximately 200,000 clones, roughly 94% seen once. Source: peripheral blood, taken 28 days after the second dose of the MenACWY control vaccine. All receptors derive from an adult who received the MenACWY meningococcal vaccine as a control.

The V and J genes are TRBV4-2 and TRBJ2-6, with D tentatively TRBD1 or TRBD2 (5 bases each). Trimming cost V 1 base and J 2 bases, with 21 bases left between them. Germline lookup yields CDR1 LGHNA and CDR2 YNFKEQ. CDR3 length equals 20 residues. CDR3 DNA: TGTGCCAGCAGCCAAGCTTCAACATCTCCCGGGGCGCCTGGGGCCAACGTCCTGACTTTC. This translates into CASSQASTSPGAPGANVLTF.

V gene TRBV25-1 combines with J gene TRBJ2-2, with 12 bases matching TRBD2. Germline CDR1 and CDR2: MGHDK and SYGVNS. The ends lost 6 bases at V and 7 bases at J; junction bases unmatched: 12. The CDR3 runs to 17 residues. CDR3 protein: CASSRLAGDLRGGELFF. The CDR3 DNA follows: TGTGCCAGCAGCCGACTAGCGGGAGATCTGAGGGGCGGGGAGCTGTTTTTT. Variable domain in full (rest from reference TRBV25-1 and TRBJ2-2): EADIYQTPRYLVIGTGKKITLECSQTMGHDKMYWYQQDPGMELHLIHYSYGVNSTEKGDLSSESTVSRIRTEHFPLTLESARPSHTSQYLCASSRLAGDLRGGELFFGEGSRLTVL.

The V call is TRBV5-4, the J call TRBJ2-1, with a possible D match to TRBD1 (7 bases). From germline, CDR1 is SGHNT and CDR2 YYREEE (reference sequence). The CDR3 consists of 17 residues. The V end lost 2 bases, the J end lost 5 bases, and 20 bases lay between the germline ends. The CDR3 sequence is CASSFGGGRGGHNEQFF. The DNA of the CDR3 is TGTGCCAGCAGCTTTGGAGGGGGCCGAGGGGGCCACAATGAGCAGTTCTTC.

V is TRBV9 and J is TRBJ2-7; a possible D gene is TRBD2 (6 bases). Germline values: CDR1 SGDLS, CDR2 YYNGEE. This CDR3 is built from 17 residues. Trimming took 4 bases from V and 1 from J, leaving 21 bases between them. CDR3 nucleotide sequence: TGTGCCAGCAGCCCAAGCGCGTCTAGCGCATTTTCCTACGAGCAGTACTTC. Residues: CASSPSASSAFSYEQYF.

CDR3 protein: CASSWRTGTGGEQFF. In nucleotides, the CDR3 is TGCGCCAGCAGCTGGAGGACAGGGACCGGCGGTGAGCAGTTCTTC. The chain joins TRBV5-1 to TRBJ2-1; 8 bases line up with TRBD1. The CDR3 totals 15 residues. The germline V gene has CDR1 SGHRS and CDR2 YFSETQ. V lost 3 bases to trimming and J lost 9 bases; unmatched junction nucleotides: 11.

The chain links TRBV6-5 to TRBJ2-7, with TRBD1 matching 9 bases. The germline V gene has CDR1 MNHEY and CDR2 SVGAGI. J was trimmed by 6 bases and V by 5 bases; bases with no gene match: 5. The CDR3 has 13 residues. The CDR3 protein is CASSIGTGFEQYF. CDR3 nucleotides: TGTGCCAGCAGTATAGGGACAGGGTTCGAGCAGTACTTC.

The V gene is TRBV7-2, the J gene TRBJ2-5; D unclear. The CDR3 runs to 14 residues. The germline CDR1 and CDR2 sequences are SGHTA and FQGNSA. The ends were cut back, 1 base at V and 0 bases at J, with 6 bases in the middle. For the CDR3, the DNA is TGTGCCAGCAGCTTAGAACGGAACCAAGAGACCCAGTACTTC. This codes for CASSLERNQETQYF.

The CDR3 reads CASSGDSSYNEQFF. The CDR3 bases are TGTGCCAGCAGCGGGGACAGCTCCTACAATGAGCAGTTCTTC. The J gene is TRBJ2-1, the V gene TRBV28, with TRBD1 matching 7 bases. The V gene end was trimmed by 6 bases and the J gene end by 0 bases; junction bases not matched to a gene: 2. This CDR3 has 14 residues. Looked up from germline, CDR1 is MDHEN and CDR2 is SYDVKM.

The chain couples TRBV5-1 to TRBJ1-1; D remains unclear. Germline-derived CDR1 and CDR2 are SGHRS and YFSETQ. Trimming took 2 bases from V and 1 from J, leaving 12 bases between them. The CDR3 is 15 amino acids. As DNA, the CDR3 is TGCGCCAGCAGCTTCTACGGTGACAAGAACACTGAAGCTTTCTTT. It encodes CASSFYGDKNTEAFF. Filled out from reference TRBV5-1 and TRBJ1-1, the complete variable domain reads KAGVTQTPRYLIKTRGQQVTLSCSPISGHRSVSWYQQTPGQGLQFLFEYFSETQRNKGNFPGRFSGRQFSNSRSEMNVSTLELGDSALYLCASSFYGDKNTEAFFGQGTRLTVV.